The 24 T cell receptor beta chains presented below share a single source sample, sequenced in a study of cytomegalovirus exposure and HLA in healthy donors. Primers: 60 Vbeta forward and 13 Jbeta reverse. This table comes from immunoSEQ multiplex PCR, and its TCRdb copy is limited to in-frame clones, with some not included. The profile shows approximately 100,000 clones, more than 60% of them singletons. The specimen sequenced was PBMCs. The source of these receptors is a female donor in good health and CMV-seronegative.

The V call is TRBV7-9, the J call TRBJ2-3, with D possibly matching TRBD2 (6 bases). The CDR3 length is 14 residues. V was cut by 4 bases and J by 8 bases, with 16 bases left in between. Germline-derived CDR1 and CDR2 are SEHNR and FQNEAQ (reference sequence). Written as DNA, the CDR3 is TGTGCCAGCAGCTGGGGGGTTGGTGTGGGTACGCAGTATTTT. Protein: CASSWGVGVGTQYF.

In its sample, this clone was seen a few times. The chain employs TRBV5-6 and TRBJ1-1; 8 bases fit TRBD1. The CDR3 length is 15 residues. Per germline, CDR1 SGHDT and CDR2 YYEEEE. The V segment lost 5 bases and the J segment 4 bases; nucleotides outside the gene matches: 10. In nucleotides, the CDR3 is TGTGCCAGCAGTTATCCCGGGACAGGAATCACTGAAGCTTTCTTT. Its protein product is CASSYPGTGITEAFF.

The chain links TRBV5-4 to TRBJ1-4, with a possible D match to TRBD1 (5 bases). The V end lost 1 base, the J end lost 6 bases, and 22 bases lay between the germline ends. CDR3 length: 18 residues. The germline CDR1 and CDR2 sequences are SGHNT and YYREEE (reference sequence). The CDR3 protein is CASSLIGPGAGMDEKLFF. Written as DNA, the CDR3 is TGTGCCAGCAGCTTGATCGGGCCCGGGGCGGGGATGGATGAAAAACTGTTTTTT.

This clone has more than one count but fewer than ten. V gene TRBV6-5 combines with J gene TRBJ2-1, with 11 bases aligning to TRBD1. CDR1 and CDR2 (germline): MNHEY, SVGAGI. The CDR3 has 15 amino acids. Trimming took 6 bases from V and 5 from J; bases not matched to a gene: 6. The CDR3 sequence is CASRSAGQGDNEQFF. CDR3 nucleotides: TGTGCCAGCAGGTCCGCGGGACAGGGGGACAATGAGCAGTTCTTC.

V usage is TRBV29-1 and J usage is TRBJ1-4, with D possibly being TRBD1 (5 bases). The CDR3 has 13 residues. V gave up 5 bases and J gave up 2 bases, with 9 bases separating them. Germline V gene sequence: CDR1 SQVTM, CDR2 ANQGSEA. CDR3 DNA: TGCAGCGTTATGACAGAGACTAATGAAAAACTGTTTTTT. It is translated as CSVMTETNEKLFF. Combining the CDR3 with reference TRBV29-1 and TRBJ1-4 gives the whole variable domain SAVISQKPSRDICQRGTSLTIQCQVDSQVTMMFWYRQQPGQSLTLIATANQGSEATYESGFVIDKFPISRPNLTFSTLTVSNMSPEDSSIYLCSVMTETNEKLFFGSGTQLSVL.

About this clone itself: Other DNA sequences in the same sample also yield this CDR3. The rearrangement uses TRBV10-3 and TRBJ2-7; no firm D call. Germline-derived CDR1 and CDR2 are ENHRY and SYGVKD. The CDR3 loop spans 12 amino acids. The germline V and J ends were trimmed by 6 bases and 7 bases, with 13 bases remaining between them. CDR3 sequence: CAISATVLEQYF. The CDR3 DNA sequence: TGTGCCATCAGCGCTACAGTATTGGAGCAGTACTTC.

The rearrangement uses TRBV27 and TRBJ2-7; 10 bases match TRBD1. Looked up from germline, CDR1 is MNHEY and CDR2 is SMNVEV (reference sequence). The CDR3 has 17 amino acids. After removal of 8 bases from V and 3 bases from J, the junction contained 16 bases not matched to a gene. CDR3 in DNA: TGTGCCAGCGCCCCTCGGCCGGGACAGGGGCTATTCTACGAGCAGTACTTC. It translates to CASAPRPGQGLFYEQYF.

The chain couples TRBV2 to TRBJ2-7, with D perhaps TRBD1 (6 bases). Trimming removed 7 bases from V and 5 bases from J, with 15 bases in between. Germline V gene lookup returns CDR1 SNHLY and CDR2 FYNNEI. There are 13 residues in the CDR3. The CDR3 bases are TGTGCCAGCACGATGGACAGATGGGACGAGCAGTACTTC. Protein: CASTMDRWDEQYF.

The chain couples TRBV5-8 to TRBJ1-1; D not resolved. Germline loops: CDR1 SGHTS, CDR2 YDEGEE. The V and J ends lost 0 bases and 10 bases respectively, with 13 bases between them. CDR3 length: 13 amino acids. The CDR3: CASSLVSGGVAFF. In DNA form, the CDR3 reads TGTGCCAGCAGCTTGGTTTCGGGTGGTGTAGCTTTCTTT.

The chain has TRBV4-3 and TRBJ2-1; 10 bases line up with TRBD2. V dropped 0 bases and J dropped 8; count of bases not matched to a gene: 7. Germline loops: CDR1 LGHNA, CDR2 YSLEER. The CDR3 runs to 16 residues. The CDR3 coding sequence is TGCGCCAGCAGCCAAGATTACGAGCGGGGGGGTCATGAGCAGTTCTTC. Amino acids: CASSQDYERGGHEQFF.

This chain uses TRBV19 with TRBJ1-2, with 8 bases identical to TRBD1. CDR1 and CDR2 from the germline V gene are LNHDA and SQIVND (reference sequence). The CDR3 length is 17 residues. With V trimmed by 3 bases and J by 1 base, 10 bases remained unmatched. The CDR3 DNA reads TGTGCCAGTAGTATCCCAATCAGGGGGCGAAGTAACTATGGCTACACCTTC. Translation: CASSIPIRGRSNYGYTF.

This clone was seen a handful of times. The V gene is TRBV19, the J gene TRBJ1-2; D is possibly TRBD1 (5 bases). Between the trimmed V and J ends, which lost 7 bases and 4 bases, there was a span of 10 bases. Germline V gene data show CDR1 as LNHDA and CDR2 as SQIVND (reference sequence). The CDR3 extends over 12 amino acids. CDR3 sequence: CASKTELYGYTF. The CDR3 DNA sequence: TGTGCCAGTAAGACAGAACTCTATGGCTACACCTTC.

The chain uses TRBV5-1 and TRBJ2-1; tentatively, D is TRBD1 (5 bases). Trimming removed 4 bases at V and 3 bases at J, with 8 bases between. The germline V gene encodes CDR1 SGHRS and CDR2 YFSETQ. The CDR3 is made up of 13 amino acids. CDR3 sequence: CASSPTGYNEQFF. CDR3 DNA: TGCGCCAGCAGCCCAACAGGCTACAATGAGCAGTTCTTC. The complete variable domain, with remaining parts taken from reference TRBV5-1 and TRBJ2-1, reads KAGVTQTPRYLIKTRGQQVTLSCSPISGHRSVSWYQQTPGQGLQFLFEYFSETQRNKGNFPGRFSGRQFSNSRSEMNVSTLELGDSALYLCASSPTGYNEQFFGPGTRLTVL.

CDR3 bases: TGTGCCAGCAGTGAGACAGGGTACGGGTCACCCCTCCACTTT. Residues: CASSETGYGSPLHF. The chain links TRBV6-4 to TRBJ1-6, with 7 nucleotides matching TRBD1. Germline CDR1 MRHNA, CDR2 SNTAGT. The CDR3 covers 14 residues. V lost 3 bases to trimming and J lost 10 bases; unmatched junction nucleotides: 6.

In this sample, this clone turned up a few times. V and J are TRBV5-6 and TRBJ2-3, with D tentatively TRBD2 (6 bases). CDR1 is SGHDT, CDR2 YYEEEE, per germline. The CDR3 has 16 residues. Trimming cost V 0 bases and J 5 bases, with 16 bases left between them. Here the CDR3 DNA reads TGTGCCAGCAGCTTGGTTGGGGCGGGGCGGGGAGATACGCAGTATTTT. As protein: CASSLVGAGRGDTQYF. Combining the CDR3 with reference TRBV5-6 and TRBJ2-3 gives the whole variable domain DAGVTQSPTHLIKTRGQQVTLRCSPKSGHDTVSWYQQALGQGPQFIFQYYEEEERQRGNFPDRFSGHQFPNYSSELNVNALLLGDSALYLCASSLVGAGRGDTQYFGPGTRLTVL.

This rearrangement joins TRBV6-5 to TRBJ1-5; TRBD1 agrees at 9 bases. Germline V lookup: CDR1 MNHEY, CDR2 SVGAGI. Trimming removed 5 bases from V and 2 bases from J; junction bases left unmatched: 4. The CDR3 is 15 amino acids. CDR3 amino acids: CASSKDRGGNQPQHF. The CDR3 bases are TGTGCCAGCAGTAAGGACAGGGGAGGCAATCAGCCCCAGCATTTT.

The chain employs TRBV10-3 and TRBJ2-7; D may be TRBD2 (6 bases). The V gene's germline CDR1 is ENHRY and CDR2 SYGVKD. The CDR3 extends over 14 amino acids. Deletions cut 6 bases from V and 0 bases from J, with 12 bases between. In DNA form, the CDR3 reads TGTGCCATCAGCCTCGGGACTCTCTCCTACGAGCAGTACTTC. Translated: CAISLGTLSYEQYF.

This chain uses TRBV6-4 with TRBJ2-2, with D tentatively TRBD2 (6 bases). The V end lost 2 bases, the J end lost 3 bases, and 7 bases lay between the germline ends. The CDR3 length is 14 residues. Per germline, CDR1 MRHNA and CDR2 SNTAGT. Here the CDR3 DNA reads TGTGCCAGCAGTGACAGGGAGGACACCGGGGAGCTGTTTTTT. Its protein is CASSDREDTGELFF.

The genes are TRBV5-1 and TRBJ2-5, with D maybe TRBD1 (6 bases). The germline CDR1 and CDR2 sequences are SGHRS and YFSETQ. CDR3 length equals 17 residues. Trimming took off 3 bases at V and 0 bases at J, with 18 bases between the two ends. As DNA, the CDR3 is TGCGCCAGCAGCTCAGGGGTCACCGGACGGAACCAAGAGACCCAGTACTTC. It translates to CASSSGVTGRNQETQYF.

CDR3 sequence reads: CASSPGHALSGNTIYF. The CDR3 nucleotides read TGCGCCAGCAGCCCGGGACACGCACTCTCTGGAAACACCATATATTTT. The J gene is TRBJ1-3, the V gene TRBV5-1; a weak D match, TRBD1 (6 bases). The germline V gene has CDR1 SGHRS and CDR2 YFSETQ. V lost 4 bases, J lost 0 bases, and 14 bases lay in between. The CDR3 has 16 amino acids. Full variable domain (rest looked up from reference TRBV5-1 and TRBJ1-3): KAGVTQTPRYLIKTRGQQVTLSCSPISGHRSVSWYQQTPGQGLQFLFEYFSETQRNKGNFPGRFSGRQFSNSRSEMNVSTLELGDSALYLCASSPGHALSGNTIYFGEGSWLTVV.

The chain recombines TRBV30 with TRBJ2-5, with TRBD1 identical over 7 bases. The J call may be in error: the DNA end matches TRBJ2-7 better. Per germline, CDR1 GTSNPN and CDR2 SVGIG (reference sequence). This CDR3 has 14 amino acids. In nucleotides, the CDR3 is TGTGCCTGGAGCCCCCGGGACAGCCCCTACGAGCAGTACTTC. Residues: CAWSPRDSPYEQYF.

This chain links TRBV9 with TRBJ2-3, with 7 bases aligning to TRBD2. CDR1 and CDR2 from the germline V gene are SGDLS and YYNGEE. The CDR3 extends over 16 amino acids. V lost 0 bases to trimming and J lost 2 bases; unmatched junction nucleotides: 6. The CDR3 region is CASSVGGSGFTDTQYF. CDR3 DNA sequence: TGTGCCAGCAGCGTAGGGGGTAGCGGGTTCACAGATACGCAGTATTTT.

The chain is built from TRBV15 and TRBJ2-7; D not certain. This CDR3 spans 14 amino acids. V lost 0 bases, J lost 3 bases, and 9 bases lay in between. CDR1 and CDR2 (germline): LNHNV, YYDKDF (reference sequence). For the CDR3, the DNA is TGTGCCACCAGCAGAGATATGGCATTCTACGAGCAGTACTTC. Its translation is CATSRDMAFYEQYF.

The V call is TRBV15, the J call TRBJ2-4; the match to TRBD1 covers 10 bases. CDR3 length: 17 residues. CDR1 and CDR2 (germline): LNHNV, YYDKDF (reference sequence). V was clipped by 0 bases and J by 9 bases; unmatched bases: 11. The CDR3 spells CATSRDVRDRGYGIQYF. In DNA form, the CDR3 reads TGTGCCACCAGCAGAGATGTCCGGGACAGGGGTTATGGCATTCAGTACTTC.